A selection of T cell receptor beta chains follows, all from one sample in a study of somatic mutations in cytotoxic T cells in rheumatoid arthritis. The assay was immunoSEQ multiplex PCR, and TCRdb's table has in-frame clones only and misses some. This table has about 8,600 clones, approximately 71% appearing once. The specimen was CD8+ T cells sorted from blood. The receptors were sampled from a woman aged 45-65 years in good health. The CDR3 runs from the conserved cysteine through the conserved F or W. Each record gives: D gene, V gene, clone size, J gene, CDR3 protein, CDR3 DNA. A D gene is named only where the DNA matches it firmly. The size field is filled for only some rows; it gives once, few, many or a size class.

D gene: NA
V gene: TRBV28
clone size: NA
J gene: TRBJ2-3
CDR3 protein: CASSPPLTGTADTQYF
CDR3 DNA: TGTGCCAGCAGTCCCCCCCTGACAGGGACTGCAGATACGCAGTATTTT

D gene: TRBD2
V gene: TRBV9
clone size: few
J gene: TRBJ2-1
CDR3 protein: CASSVELAGAYNEQFF
CDR3 DNA: TGTGCCAGCAGCGTAGAGCTAGCGGGGGCCTACAATGAGCAGTTCTTC

D gene: TRBD1
V gene: TRBV7-9
clone size: NA
J gene: TRBJ1-2
CDR3 protein: CASSLLQGAHGYTF
CDR3 DNA: TGTGCCAGCAGCTTACTACAGGGGGCCCATGGCTACACCTTC

D gene: TRBD1
V gene: TRBV27
clone size: NA
J gene: TRBJ1-1
CDR3 protein: CASSPLTGGTEAFF
CDR3 DNA: TGTGCCAGCAGCCCTCTGACAGGGGGAACTGAAGCTTTCTTT

D gene: NA
V gene: TRBV27
clone size: NA
J gene: TRBJ1-1
CDR3 protein: CASSPGGAGTEAFF
CDR3 DNA: TGTGCCAGCAGTCCGGGGGGCGCGGGCACTGAAGCTTTCTTT

D gene: TRBD2
V gene: TRBV15
clone size: few
J gene: TRBJ2-1
CDR3 protein: CATSRILAGAYNEQFF
CDR3 DNA: TGTGCCACCAGCAGAATTCTAGCGGGGGCCTACAATGAGCAGTTCTTC

D gene: TRBD2
V gene: TRBV28
clone size: NA
J gene: TRBJ2-2
CDR3 protein: CASSLAPRGAGELFF
CDR3 DNA: TGTGCCAGCAGCTTAGCTCCCCGGGGGGCCGGGGAGCTGTTTTTT

D gene: TRBD1
V gene: TRBV13
clone size: NA
J gene: TRBJ1-5
CDR3 protein: CASSYGTGENQPQHF
CDR3 DNA: TGTGCCAGCAGTTACGGGACAGGGGAGAATCAGCCCCAGCATTTT

D gene: NA
V gene: TRBV10-2
clone size: once
J gene: TRBJ2-7
CDR3 protein: CASSDGQSGRSWEQYF
CDR3 DNA: TGCGCCAGCAGTGACGGTCAAAGCGGTCGGTCTTGGGAGCAGTACTTC

D gene: TRBD2
V gene: TRBV4-1
clone size: once
J gene: TRBJ2-7
CDR3 protein: CASSQVEAGGRYEQYF
CDR3 DNA: TGCGCCAGCAGCCAAGTCGAGGCGGGGGGGCGTTACGAGCAGTACTTC

D gene: NA
V gene: TRBV7-9
clone size: NA
J gene: TRBJ1-4
CDR3 protein: CASSFTRAGEELFF
CDR3 DNA: TGTGCCAGCAGCTTCACGCGGGCGGGAGAGGAACTGTTTTTT

D gene: TRBD2
V gene: TRBV27
clone size: NA
J gene: TRBJ2-1
CDR3 protein: CASSLRTSGGALENEQFF
CDR3 DNA: TGTGCCAGCAGTTTACGGACTAGCGGGGGGGCCCTGGAGAATGAGCAGTTCTTC

D gene: TRBD1
V gene: TRBV6-5
clone size: NA
J gene: TRBJ1-5
CDR3 protein: CASSAGTGLEPQHF
CDR3 DNA: TGTGCCAGCAGTGCCGGGACAGGCTTGGAGCCCCAGCATTTT

D gene: TRBD1
V gene: TRBV14
clone size: NA
J gene: TRBJ2-1
CDR3 protein: CASSQDPGQGDNEQFF
CDR3 DNA: TGTGCCAGCAGCCAAGATCCGGGACAGGGGGACAATGAGCAGTTCTTC

D gene: NA
V gene: TRBV2
clone size: NA
J gene: TRBJ2-7
CDR3 protein: CASSEAGAGERLSYEQYF
CDR3 DNA: TGTGCCAGCAGTGAAGCGGGGGCAGGAGAGAGATTAAGCTACGAGCAGTACTTC

D gene: TRBD1
V gene: TRBV9
clone size: few
J gene: TRBJ1-1
CDR3 protein: CASSTSPDRDTEAFF
CDR3 DNA: TGTGCCAGCAGCACGAGCCCGGACAGGGACACTGAAGCTTTCTTT

D gene: NA
V gene: TRBV19
clone size: NA
J gene: TRBJ1-2
CDR3 protein: CASSRGQNYGYTF
CDR3 DNA: TGTGCCAGTAGCAGAGGACAGAACTATGGCTACACCTTC

D gene: TRBD2
V gene: TRBV7-9
clone size: NA
J gene: TRBJ2-3
CDR3 protein: CASRTSETDTQYF
CDR3 DNA: TGTGCCAGCAGGACTAGCGAAACAGATACGCAGTATTTT

D gene: NA
V gene: TRBV5-1
clone size: NA
J gene: TRBJ2-3
CDR3 protein: CASSLLGMLNTQYF
CDR3 DNA: TGCGCCAGCAGCTTGCTCGGGATGCTAAATACGCAGTATTTT

D gene: NA
V gene: TRBV4-1
clone size: NA
J gene: TRBJ1-3
CDR3 protein: CASSPVPQGPRNTIYF
CDR3 DNA: TGCGCCAGCAGCCCCGTACCACAGGGCCCAAGAAACACCATATATTTT

D gene: NA
V gene: TRBV4-1
clone size: NA
J gene: TRBJ1-4
CDR3 protein: CASSQAQGPGEKLFF
CDR3 DNA: TGCGCCAGCAGCCAAGCCCAGGGGCCTGGGGAAAAACTGTTTTTT

D gene: TRBD1
V gene: TRBV6-1
clone size: NA
J gene: TRBJ1-1
CDR3 protein: CASRDWTGGITEAFF
CDR3 DNA: TGTGCCAGCAGAGACTGGACAGGGGGCATCACTGAAGCTTTCTTT

D gene: NA
V gene: TRBV7-2
clone size: NA
J gene: TRBJ2-1
CDR3 protein: CASSITGNEQFF
CDR3 DNA: TGTGCCAGCAGCATTACGGGGAATGAGCAGTTCTTC

D gene: TRBD1
V gene: TRBV27
clone size: NA
J gene: TRBJ1-3
CDR3 protein: CASSLGDSLSGNTIYF
CDR3 DNA: TGTGCCAGCAGTTTAGGGGACAGCCTCTCTGGAAACACCATATATTTT

D gene: NA
V gene: TRBV7-9
clone size: NA
J gene: TRBJ2-1
CDR3 protein: CASSWTQENEQFF
CDR3 DNA: TGTGCCAGCAGCTGGACACAAGAAAATGAGCAGTTCTTC

D gene: NA
V gene: TRBV6-6
clone size: NA
J gene: TRBJ1-1
CDR3 protein: CASSYGTVGTTFF
CDR3 DNA: TGTGCCAGCAGTTACGGAACAGTGGGGACAACTTTCTTT

D gene: NA
V gene: TRBV11-2
clone size: NA
J gene: TRBJ2-3
CDR3 protein: CASSLVALASTDTQYF
CDR3 DNA: TGTGCCAGCAGCTTAGTCGCTCTAGCTAGCACAGATACGCAGTATTTT

D gene: TRBD2
V gene: TRBV7-8
clone size: few
J gene: TRBJ2-1
CDR3 protein: CASSSVAGTRNEQFF
CDR3 DNA: TGTGCCAGCAGCTCCGTGGCCGGGACTAGGAATGAGCAGTTCTTC

D gene: NA
V gene: TRBV4-1
clone size: NA
J gene: TRBJ1-2
CDR3 protein: CASSLRDTLSYGYTF
CDR3 DNA: TGCGCCAGCAGCCTGAGGGACACCTTAAGTTATGGCTACACCTTC

D gene: TRBD1
V gene: TRBV7-9
clone size: large
J gene: TRBJ2-1
CDR3 protein: CASRDTGVSYNEQFF
CDR3 DNA: TGTGCCAGCAGGGATACAGGGGTTTCCTACAATGAGCAGTTCTTC

D gene: TRBD1
V gene: TRBV27
clone size: once
J gene: TRBJ2-3
CDR3 protein: CAISDRGTSTDTQYF
CDR3 DNA: TGTGCCATTTCGGACAGGGGCACGAGCACAGATACGCAGTATTTT

D gene: NA
V gene: TRBV5-1
clone size: NA
J gene: TRBJ1-1
CDR3 protein: CASSFALREHTEAFF
CDR3 DNA: TGCGCCAGCAGCTTTGCCCTCAGGGAACACACTGAAGCTTTCTTT

D gene: NA
V gene: TRBV4-1
clone size: few
J gene: TRBJ1-1
CDR3 protein: CASSRYAGTPEAFF
CDR3 DNA: TGCGCCAGCAGCCGATATGCCGGGACTCCTGAAGCTTTCTTT

D gene: TRBD1
V gene: TRBV7-8
clone size: NA
J gene: TRBJ1-2
CDR3 protein: CASSLGQGLIYGYTF
CDR3 DNA: TGTGCCAGCAGCCTAGGACAGGGATTAATCTATGGCTACACCTTC

D gene: NA
V gene: TRBV7-9
clone size: few
J gene: TRBJ1-1
CDR3 protein: CASSNPDWNTEAFF
CDR3 DNA: TGTGCCAGCAGTAATCCTGACTGGAACACTGAAGCTTTCTTT

D gene: NA
V gene: TRBV29-1
clone size: NA
J gene: TRBJ2-1
CDR3 protein: CSVALQGPGNEQFF
CDR3 DNA: TGCAGCGTTGCCCTACAGGGCCCTGGCAATGAGCAGTTCTTC

D gene: TRBD1
V gene: TRBV4-1
clone size: NA
J gene: TRBJ2-7
CDR3 protein: CASSPWTGDDGEQYF
CDR3 DNA: TGCGCCAGCAGCCCTTGGACAGGGGACGACGGCGAGCAGTACTTC

D gene: NA
V gene: TRBV5-1
clone size: NA
J gene: TRBJ2-5
CDR3 protein: CASSGSGSETQYF
CDR3 DNA: TGCGCCAGCAGCGGGAGCGGGTCCGAGACCCAGTACTTC

D gene: NA
V gene: TRBV7-6
clone size: NA
J gene: TRBJ2-7
CDR3 protein: CASSLAPDSTYEQYF
CDR3 DNA: TGTGCCAGCAGCTTAGCCCCAGACAGTACCTACGAGCAGTACTTC